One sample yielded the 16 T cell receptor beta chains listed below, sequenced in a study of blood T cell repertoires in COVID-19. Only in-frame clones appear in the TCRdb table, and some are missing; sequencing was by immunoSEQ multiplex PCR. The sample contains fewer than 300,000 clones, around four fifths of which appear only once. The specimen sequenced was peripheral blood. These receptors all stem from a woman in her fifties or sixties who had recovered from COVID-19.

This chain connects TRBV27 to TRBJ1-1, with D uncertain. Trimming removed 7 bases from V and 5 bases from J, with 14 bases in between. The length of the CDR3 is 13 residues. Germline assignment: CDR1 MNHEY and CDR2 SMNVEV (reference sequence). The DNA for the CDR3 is TGTGCCAGCAAAGTGGAATCGGGAACTGAAGCTTTCTTT. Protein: CASKVESGTEAFF.

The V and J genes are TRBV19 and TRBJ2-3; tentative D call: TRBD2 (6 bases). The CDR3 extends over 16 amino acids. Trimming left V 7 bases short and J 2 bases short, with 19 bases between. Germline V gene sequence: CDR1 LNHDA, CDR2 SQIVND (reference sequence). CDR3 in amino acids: CASKSAGTVYTDTQYF. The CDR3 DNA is TGTGCCAGTAAGTCGGCGGGGACCGTCTACACAGATACGCAGTATTTT.

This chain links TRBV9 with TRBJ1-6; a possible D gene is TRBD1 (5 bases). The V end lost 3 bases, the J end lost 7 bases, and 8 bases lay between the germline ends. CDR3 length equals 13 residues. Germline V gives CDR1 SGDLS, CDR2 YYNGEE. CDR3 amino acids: CASSDRQNSPLHF. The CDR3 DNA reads TGTGCCAGCAGCGATCGACAGAATTCACCCCTCCACTTT.

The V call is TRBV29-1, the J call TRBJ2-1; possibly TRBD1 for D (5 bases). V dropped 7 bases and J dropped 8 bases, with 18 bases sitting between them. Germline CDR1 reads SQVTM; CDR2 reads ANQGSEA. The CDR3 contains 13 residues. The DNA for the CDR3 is TGCAGCGCCCTCTGGCAGGGTACGTATGAGCAGTTCTTC. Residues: CSALWQGTYEQFF.

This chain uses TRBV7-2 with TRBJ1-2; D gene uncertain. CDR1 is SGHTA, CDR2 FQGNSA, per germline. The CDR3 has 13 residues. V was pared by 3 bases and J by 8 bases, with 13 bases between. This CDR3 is CASSFRSLEGYTF. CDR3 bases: TGTGCCAGCAGCTTCCGTTCCCTAGAAGGCTACACCTTC.

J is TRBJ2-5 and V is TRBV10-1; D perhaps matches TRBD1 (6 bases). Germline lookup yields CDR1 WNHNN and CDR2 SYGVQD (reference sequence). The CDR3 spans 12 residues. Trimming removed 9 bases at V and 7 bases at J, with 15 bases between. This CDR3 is CARFGTSLTQYF. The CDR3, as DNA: TGCGCCAGATTTGGGACAAGCCTGACCCAGTACTTC.

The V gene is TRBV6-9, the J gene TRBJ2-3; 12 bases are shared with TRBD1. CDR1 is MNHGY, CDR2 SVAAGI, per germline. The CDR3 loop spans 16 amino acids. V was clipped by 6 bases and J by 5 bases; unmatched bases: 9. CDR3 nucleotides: TGTGCCAGCAGCCTACCGGGACAGGGGGCGCGAGATACGCAGTATTTT. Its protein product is CASSLPGQGARDTQYF.

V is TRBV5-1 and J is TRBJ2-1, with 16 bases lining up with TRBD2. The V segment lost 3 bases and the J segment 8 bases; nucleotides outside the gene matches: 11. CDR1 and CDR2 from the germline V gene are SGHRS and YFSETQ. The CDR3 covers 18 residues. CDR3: CASSSGLAGGPGWDEQFF. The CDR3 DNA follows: TGCGCCAGCAGCTCGGGACTAGCGGGGGGGCCCGGTTGGGATGAGCAGTTCTTC. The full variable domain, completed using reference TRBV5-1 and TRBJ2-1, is KAGVTQTPRYLIKTRGQQVTLSCSPISGHRSVSWYQQTPGQGLQFLFEYFSETQRNKGNFPGRFSGRQFSNSRSEMNVSTLELGDSALYLCASSSGLAGGPGWDEQFFGPGTRLTVL.

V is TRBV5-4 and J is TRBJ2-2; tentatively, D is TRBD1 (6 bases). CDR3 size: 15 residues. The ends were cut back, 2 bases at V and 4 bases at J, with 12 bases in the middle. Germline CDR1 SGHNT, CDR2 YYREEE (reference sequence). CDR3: CASSFGQTGTGELFF. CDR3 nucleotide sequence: TGTGCCAGCAGCTTCGGACAGACTGGCACCGGGGAGCTGTTTTTT. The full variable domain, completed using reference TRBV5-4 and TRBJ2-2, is ETGVTQSPTHLIKTRGQQVTLRCSSQSGHNTVSWYQQALGQGPQFIFQYYREEENGRGNFPPRFSGLQFPNYSSELNVNALELDDSALYLCASSFGQTGTGELFFGEGSRLTVL.

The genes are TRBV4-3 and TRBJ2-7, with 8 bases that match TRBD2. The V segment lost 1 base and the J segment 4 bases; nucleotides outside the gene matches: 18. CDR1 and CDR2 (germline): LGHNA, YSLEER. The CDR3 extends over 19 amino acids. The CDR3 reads CASSQGVPAGGGYVYEQYF. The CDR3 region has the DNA TGCGCCAGCAGCCAAGGGGTCCCCGCGGGGGGAGGCTATGTTTACGAGCAGTACTTC.

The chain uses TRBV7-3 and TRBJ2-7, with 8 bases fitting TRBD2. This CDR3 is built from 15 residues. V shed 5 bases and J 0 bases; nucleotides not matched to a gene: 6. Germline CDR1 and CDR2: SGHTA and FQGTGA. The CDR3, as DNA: TGTGCCAGCAGCCCGAGGAGCGGGGGCTCCTACGAGCAGTACTTC. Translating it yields CASSPRSGGSYEQYF.

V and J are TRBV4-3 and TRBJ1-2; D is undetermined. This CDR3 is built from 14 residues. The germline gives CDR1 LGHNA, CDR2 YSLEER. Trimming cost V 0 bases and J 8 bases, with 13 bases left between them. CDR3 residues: CASSQDQESRGYTF. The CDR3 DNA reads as TGCGCCAGCAGCCAAGATCAAGAGTCCCGGGGCTACACCTTC.

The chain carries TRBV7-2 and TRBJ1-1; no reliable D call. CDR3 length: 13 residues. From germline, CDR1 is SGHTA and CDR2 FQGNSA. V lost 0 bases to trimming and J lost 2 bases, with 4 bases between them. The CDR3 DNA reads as TGTGCCAGCAGCTTAGCTCCAAACACTGAAGCTTTCTTT. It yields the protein CASSLAPNTEAFF.

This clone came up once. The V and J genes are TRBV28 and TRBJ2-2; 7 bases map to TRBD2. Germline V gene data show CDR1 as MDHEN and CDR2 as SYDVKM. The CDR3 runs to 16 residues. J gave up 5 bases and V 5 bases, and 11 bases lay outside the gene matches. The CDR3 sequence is CASSIEGGPVTGELFF. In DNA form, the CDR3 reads TGTGCCAGCAGTATTGAGGGAGGGCCGGTTACCGGGGAGCTGTTTTTT.

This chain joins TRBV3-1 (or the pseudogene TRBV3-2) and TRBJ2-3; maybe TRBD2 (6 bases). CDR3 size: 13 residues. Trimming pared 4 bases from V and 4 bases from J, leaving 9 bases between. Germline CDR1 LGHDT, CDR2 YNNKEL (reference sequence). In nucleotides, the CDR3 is TGTGCCAGCAGCCCCCCGGGGGCAGATACGCAGTATTTT. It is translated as CASSPPGADTQYF.

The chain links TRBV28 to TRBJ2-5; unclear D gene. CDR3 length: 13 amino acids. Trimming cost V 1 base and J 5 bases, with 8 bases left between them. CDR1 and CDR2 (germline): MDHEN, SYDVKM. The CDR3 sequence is CASSLSLSETQYF. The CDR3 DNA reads TGTGCCAGCAGTTTATCTCTGTCGGAGACCCAGTACTTC.